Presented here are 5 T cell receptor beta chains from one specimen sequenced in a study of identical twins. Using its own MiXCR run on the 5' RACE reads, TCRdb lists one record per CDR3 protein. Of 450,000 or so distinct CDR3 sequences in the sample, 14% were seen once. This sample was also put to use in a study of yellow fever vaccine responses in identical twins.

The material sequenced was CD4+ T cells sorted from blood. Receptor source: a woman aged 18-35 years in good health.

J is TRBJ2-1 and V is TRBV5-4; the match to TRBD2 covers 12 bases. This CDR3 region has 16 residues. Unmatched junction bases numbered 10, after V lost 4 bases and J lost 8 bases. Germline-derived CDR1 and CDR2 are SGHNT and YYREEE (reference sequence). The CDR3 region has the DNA TGTGCCAGCAGCCTATTAGCTAGCGGGGGGGTTCATGAGCAGTTCTTC. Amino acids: CASSLLASGGVHEQFF.

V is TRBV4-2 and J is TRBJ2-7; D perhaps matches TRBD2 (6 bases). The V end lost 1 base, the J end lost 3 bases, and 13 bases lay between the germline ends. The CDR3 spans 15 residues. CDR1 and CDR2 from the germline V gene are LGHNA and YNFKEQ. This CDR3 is CASSQVGSKVYEQYF. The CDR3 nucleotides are TGTGCCAGCAGCCAAGTCGGGAGCAAGGTCTACGAGCAGTACTTC.

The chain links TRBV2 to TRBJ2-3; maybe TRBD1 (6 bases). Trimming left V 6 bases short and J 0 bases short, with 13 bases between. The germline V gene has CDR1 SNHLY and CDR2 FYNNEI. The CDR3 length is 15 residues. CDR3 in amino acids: CASRKTGPSTDTQYF. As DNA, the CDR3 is TGTGCCAGCAGAAAGACAGGTCCTAGCACAGATACGCAGTATTTT.

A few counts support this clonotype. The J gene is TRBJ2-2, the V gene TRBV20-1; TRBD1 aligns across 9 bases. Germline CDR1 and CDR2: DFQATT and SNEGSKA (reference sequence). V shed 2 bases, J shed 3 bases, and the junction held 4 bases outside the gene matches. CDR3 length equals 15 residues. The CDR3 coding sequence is TGCAGTGCTAGACCGGGACAGGGTGACACCGGGGAGCTGTTTTTT. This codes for CSARPGQGDTGELFF.

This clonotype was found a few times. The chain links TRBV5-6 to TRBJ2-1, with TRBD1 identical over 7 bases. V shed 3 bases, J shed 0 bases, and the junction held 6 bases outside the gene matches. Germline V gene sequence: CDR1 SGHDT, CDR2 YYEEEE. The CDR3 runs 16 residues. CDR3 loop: CASSWDRGRSYNEQFF. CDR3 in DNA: TGTGCCAGCAGCTGGGACAGAGGCCGCTCCTACAATGAGCAGTTCTTC. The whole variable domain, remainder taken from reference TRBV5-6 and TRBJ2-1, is DAGVTQSPTHLIKTRGQQVTLRCSPKSGHDTVSWYQQALGQGPQFIFQYYEEEERQRGNFPDRFSGHQFPNYSSELNVNALLLGDSALYLCASSWDRGRSYNEQFFGPGTRLTVL.